This TCR beta chain came from a study of early T cells in non-severe SARS-CoV-2 infection. Turning to the study itself: Bulk RNA taken from unsorted whole blood was sequenced, leaving chains unpaired.

In the library, individual cDNA molecules carried attached unique molecular identifiers. TCRdb processed the 5' RACE reads anew with MiXCR; each CDR3 protein has one entry. Of 70,000 or so distinct CDR3 sequences detected, 12% appear once; the ten largest clones hold about 3.9%. This clonotype was detected a few times. The antigen is unknown. Findings and caveats of the study: Using VDJdb, the matching emphasized anti-spike CD8 responses while missing private and CD4 specificities.

This receptor was identified in an adult who was a healthcare worker with PCR-confirmed SARS-CoV-2 infection or an uninfected control (not recorded which). The source material was whole blood.

The DNA for the CDR3 is TGTGCCAGCAGTGGTCAAAGACAGGGTCATCAGCCCCAGCATTTT. It is translated as CASSGQRQGHQPQHF. The chain joins TRBV6-1 to TRBJ1-5, with 7 bases matching TRBD1. The CDR3 totals 15 residues. Per germline, CDR1 MNHNS and CDR2 SASEGT. V was pared by 4 bases and J by 5 bases, with 8 bases of the junction left unmatched.